The subject of this entry is one T cell receptor (beta chain). Its antigen is unknown. The lymph nodes were axillary draining lymph nodes from breast cancer patients. Each CDR3 protein gets one entry after TCRdb re-called the multiplex PCR reads with MiXCR. The data show approximately 280,000 distinct CDR3 sequences, 30% seen once. The data derive from a study of breast tumors, draining lymph nodes, adjacent tissues. Overall study results and limits: The data were judged consistent with most tumor T cells coming from lymph node and expanding in tumor. Luminal-like breast cancer showed significantly higher tumor–nontumor repertoire similarity than basal-like. The lymph node origin of tumor T cells was framed as consistent with a hypothesis, not demonstrated.

Germline CDR1 is SEHNR and CDR2 is FQNEAQ (reference sequence). The junction had 9 bases not matched to a gene; V was cut back by 5 bases and J by 0 bases. This CDR3 is built from 16 residues. The rearrangement joins TRBV7-9 to TRBJ2-7; 8 nucleotides align to TRBD1. The sequence came from a female donor with breast cancer. Some clones in this sample may be carry-over from other donors' samples. The sample was axillary lymph node tissue. The CDR3: CASSPPNDRGSYEQYF. The CDR3 DNA is TGTGCCAGCAGCCCCCCCAATGACAGGGGCTCCTACGAGCAGTACTTC.